The 32 T cell receptor beta chains presented below share a single source sample, sequenced in a study of shared clonotypes between healthy human individuals (dated by TCRdb to about 2020). The method behind the library was the immunoSEQ multiplex PCR assay. What TCRdb holds here is the immuneACCESS table cut down to in-frame rearrangements. Part of the clones is not present; checked against another copy, under half of the missing clones reflect an unresolved V gene, and the others are unexplained. Recorded for this sample are 450,000 to 500,000 clones; roughly 80% of them occurred a single time. The leading ten clones occupy roughly 13% of the sample. Input material: PBMCs. These receptors were collected from a woman aged 40 to 55 in good health. Some clones in this sample may be carry-over from other donors' samples.

The rearrangement uses TRBV11-1 and TRBJ2-7, with unresolved D. With 5 bases removed from V and 5 bases from J, the gap between germline ends came to 13 bases. This CDR3 comprises 13 residues. The germline V gene encodes CDR1 SGHAT and CDR2 FQDESV (reference sequence). The chain's CDR3 is CASSLSSIHEQYF. CDR3 coding DNA: TGTGCCAGCAGCCTCTCCTCCATCCACGAGCAGTACTTC.

V and J are TRBV27 and TRBJ2-2, with 8 nucleotides matching TRBD2. V was clipped by 5 bases and J by 3 bases; unmatched bases: 8. Germline-derived CDR1 and CDR2 are MNHEY and SMNVEV (reference sequence). This CDR3 is 16 amino acids long. CDR3 amino acids: CASSKFSGADTGELFF. The DNA of the CDR3 is TGTGCCAGCAGTAAGTTTAGCGGGGCCGACACCGGGGAGCTGTTTTTT.

J is TRBJ1-4 and V is TRBV4-3; D is perhaps TRBD1 (5 bases). Trimming removed 0 bases from V and 3 bases from J, with 8 bases in between. The germline V gene encodes CDR1 LGHNA and CDR2 YSLEER. CDR3 length: 15 amino acids. The CDR3 region is CASSQDVRANEKLFF. The CDR3 coding sequence is TGCGCCAGCAGCCAAGACGTCAGGGCTAATGAAAAACTGTTTTTT.

Worth noting for this clone: This likely traces to a read error, being one base from a far larger clone. CDR3 sequence (DNA): TGTGCCAGCAGCCAAGGGGGGACTACTAACACCGGGGAGCTGTTTTTT. It specifies CASSQGGTTNTGELFF. This chain joins TRBV4-2 and TRBJ2-2; 7 bases map to TRBD2. V dropped 1 base and J dropped 2; count of bases not matched to a gene: 4. Germline V gives CDR1 LGHNA, CDR2 YNFKEQ. This CDR3 has 16 residues.

In regard to this clone: Given a far larger clone just one base away, this is likely a sequencing read error. V is TRBV11-2 and J is TRBJ2-7; D is perhaps TRBD2 (6 bases). CDR1 and CDR2 from the germline V gene are SGHAT and FQNNGV. Trimming took 5 bases from V and 2 from J, leaving 13 bases between them. The CDR3 is 14 amino acids. The CDR3: CASSIPGLTYEQYF. DNA of the CDR3: TGTGCCAGCAGCATACCGGGACTCACCTACGAGCAGTACTTC.

The chain has TRBV4-1 and TRBJ2-5; either TRBD1 or TRBD2 may fit D (6 bases each). Germline V gene sequence: CDR1 MGHRA, CDR2 YSYEKL. The V end was cut by 5 bases, the J end by 4 bases, with 14 bases between. This CDR3 has 14 amino acids. The CDR3 spells CASSYLRGGETQYF. CDR3 bases: TGCGCCAGCAGCTACCTCAGGGGAGGAGAGACCCAGTACTTC.

The chain combines TRBV11-3 with TRBJ2-1; TRBD2 matches at 11 bases. CDR1 is SGHNT and CDR2 is YENEEA in the germline V gene. CDR3 length: 17 residues. The trim removed 5 bases at V and 6 bases at J, leaving 12 bases unmatched. CDR3 protein: CASSPSYTSGRGNEQFF. CDR3 bases: TGTGCCAGCAGCCCTTCCTATACTAGCGGGAGAGGCAATGAGCAGTTCTTC. Full variable domain (outside the CDR3, taken from reference TRBV11-3 and TRBJ2-1): EAGVVQSPRYKIIEKKQPVAFWCNPISGHNTLYWYLQNLGQGPELLIRYENEEAVDDSQLPKDRFSAERLKGVDSTLKIQPAELGDSAVYLCASSPSYTSGRGNEQFFGPGTRLTVL.

The CDR3 region has the DNA TGTGCCAGCCAGAACCGTAAGGATACGCAGTATTTT. This codes for CASQNRKDTQYF. The J gene is TRBJ2-3, the V gene TRBV27, with D unclear. Trimming left V 8 bases short and J 6 bases short, with 12 bases between. This CDR3 comprises 12 residues. Germline V gene lookup returns CDR1 MNHEY and CDR2 SMNVEV (reference sequence).

The chain uses TRBV7-2 and TRBJ2-7; 10 nucleotides agree with TRBD1. The CDR3 is 15 residues long. V gave up 6 bases and J gave up 2 bases; unmatched junction bases: 7. Looked up from germline, CDR1 is SGHTA and CDR2 is FQGNSA. The CDR3 bases are TGTGCCAGCAGACAACCGGGACAGGGGACCTACGAGCAGTACTTC. It specifies CASRQPGQGTYEQYF. Based on the CDR3 plus reference TRBV7-2 and TRBJ2-7, the full variable domain is GAGVSQSPSNKVTEKGKDVELRCDPISGHTALYWYRQSLGQGLEFLIYFQGNSAPDKSGLPSDRFSAERTGGSVSTLTIQRTQQEDSAVYLCASRQPGQGTYEQYFGPGTRLTVT.

The genes are TRBV4-1 and TRBJ1-4; D is undetermined. The CDR3 extends over 18 amino acids. The V and J ends lost 1 base and 7 bases respectively, with 22 bases between them. Germline V CDR1 and CDR2: MGHRA, YSYEKL. CDR3 amino acids: CASSQGPVRYSSGEKLFF. CDR3 coding DNA: TGCGCCAGCAGCCAAGGTCCCGTGAGATATTCTTCGGGTGAAAAACTGTTTTTT.

The CDR3 region has the DNA TGTGCCAGCAGCCCCTCCGGGGCTAGCGGGAGTCTCGAGCAGTACTTC. It codes for CASSPSGASGSLEQYF. This chain joins TRBV27 and TRBJ2-7; 10 bases align to TRBD2. Germline CDR1 reads MNHEY; CDR2 reads SMNVEV (reference sequence). The CDR3 is 16 amino acids. After removal of 6 bases from V and 6 bases from J, the junction contained 14 bases not matched to a gene.

As for this clone: With a far larger clone one base away, a read error is the likely cause. The rearrangement uses TRBV6-1 and TRBJ1-4; D remains unclear. Trimming left V 2 bases short and J 4 bases short, with 8 bases between. Germline CDR1 is MNHNS and CDR2 is SASEGT. The CDR3 is 14 residues long. CDR3 residues: CASSESRDNEKLFF. CDR3 nucleotide sequence: TGTGCCAGCAGTGAAAGCCGGGATAATGAAAAACTGTTTTTT.

This sequence joins TRBV5-4 and TRBJ1-2; 10 nucleotides align to TRBD1. Per the germline V gene, CDR1 is SGHNT and CDR2 is YYREEE (reference sequence). Trimming at V came to 3 bases and at J to 5 bases, leaving 7 bases not matched to a gene. This CDR3 has 15 residues. The CDR3 is CASSSGQGTRYGYTF. The CDR3 nucleotides read TGTGCCAGCAGCTCGGGACAGGGGACACGATATGGCTACACCTTC.

This clone appeared once. The rearrangement links TRBV7-2 to TRBJ1-5; D not certain. There are 13 residues in the CDR3. CDR1 SGHTA and CDR2 FQGNSA come from the germline V gene. V was trimmed by 5 bases and J by 5 bases, leaving 10 bases between them. Written as DNA, the CDR3 is TGTGCCAGCAGCCCCTACTCGGATCAGCCCCAGCATTTT. Protein product: CASSPYSDQPQHF.

The chain combines TRBV10-3 with TRBJ2-7; TRBD1 agrees at 7 bases. CDR1 is ENHRY, CDR2 SYGVKD, per germline. Unmatched junction bases numbered 5, after V lost 0 bases and J lost 3 bases. This CDR3 spans 15 amino acids. This CDR3 reads CAISESSSGGYEQYF. Written as DNA, the CDR3 is TGTGCCATCAGTGAGTCCTCCTCAGGGGGCTACGAGCAGTACTTC.

The V and J genes are TRBV11-1 and TRBJ1-1; D may be TRBD1 (5 bases). Germline V CDR1 and CDR2: SGHAT, FQDESV (reference sequence). This CDR3 contains 15 residues. Deletions cut 2 bases from V and 2 bases from J, with 12 bases between. CDR3 amino acids: CASSLSVGVNTEAFF. In DNA, the CDR3 is TGTGCCAGCAGCTTATCAGTAGGGGTTAACACTGAAGCTTTCTTT.

This clone was detected many times. Within the sample, other DNA sequences also encode this same CDR3. The V and J genes are TRBV19 and TRBJ2-2, with D maybe TRBD2 (6 bases). Trimming pared 3 bases from V and 6 bases from J, leaving 11 bases between. This CDR3 contains 14 residues. The germline V gene encodes CDR1 LNHDA and CDR2 SQIVND (reference sequence). DNA for the CDR3: TGTGCCAGTAGTATTTCCAGGAGGGCCGGGGAGCTGTTTTTT. It specifies CASSISRRAGELFF.

On this clone: A far bigger clonotype differs at one base, so this is likely a read error. Since no conserved phenylalanine or tryptophan closes the CDR3, a read error is the likely cause. The rearrangement joins TRBV7-2 to TRBJ2-6; D not certain. CDR3 size: 16 residues. V was trimmed by 2 bases and J by 0 bases, leaving 8 bases between them. Germline CDR1 SGHTA, CDR2 FQGNSA. CDR3 sequence reads: CASSLMRISGANVLTS. In DNA, the CDR3 is TGTGCCAGCAGCTTAATGCGGATCTCTGGGGCCAACGTCCTGACTTCC.

The V gene is TRBV7-8, the J gene TRBJ2-7; TRBD1 agrees at 10 bases. Germline assignment: CDR1 SGHVS and CDR2 FQNEAQ. Unmatched junction bases numbered 7, after V lost 5 bases and J lost 6 bases. The CDR3 is made up of 14 amino acids. The CDR3 here is CASSIRDRGSEQYF. In DNA, the CDR3 is TGTGCCAGCAGCATCCGGGACAGGGGTAGCGAGCAGTACTTC.

The chain has TRBV6-6 and TRBJ2-2; 10 nucleotides line up with TRBD1. Germline V CDR1 and CDR2: MNHNY, SVGAGI (reference sequence). With 10 bases clipped from V and 6 bases from J, the junction kept 11 bases outside the gene matches. This CDR3 has 15 residues. This CDR3 reads CATVAGTGVSGELFF. The DNA of the CDR3 is TGTGCCACCGTGGCCGGGACAGGGGTTTCCGGGGAGCTGTTTTTT.

This clone has at least ten counts. The V call is TRBV9, the J call TRBJ1-2, with D possibly being TRBD1 (5 bases). The CDR3 spans 14 residues. V lost 4 bases to trimming and J lost 10 bases, with 20 bases between them. CDR1 is SGDLS and CDR2 is YYNGEE in the germline V gene. The chain's CDR3 is CASSPSGPGIDYTF. CDR3 sequence (DNA): TGTGCCAGCAGCCCATCTGGGCCAGGGATTGACTACACCTTC.

The chain combines TRBV9 with TRBJ2-1, with TRBD2 identical over 10 bases. After removal of 2 bases from V and 0 bases from J, the junction contained 5 bases not matched to a gene. This CDR3 contains 17 residues. CDR1 is SGDLS, CDR2 YYNGEE, per germline. The CDR3 loop reads CASSVEGLALSYNEQFF. Here the CDR3 DNA reads TGTGCCAGCAGCGTTGAGGGACTAGCGCTCTCCTACAATGAGCAGTTCTTC.

The rearrangement joins TRBV19 to TRBJ1-1; D gene uncertain. The CDR3 extends over 13 amino acids. Germline-derived CDR1 and CDR2 are LNHDA and SQIVND (reference sequence). V was clipped by 3 bases and J by 7 bases, with 12 bases between them. In nucleotides, the CDR3 is TGTGCCAGTAGTATCCCGGGCCGGGATGAAGCTTTCTTT. It specifies CASSIPGRDEAFF.

The rearrangement links TRBV6-6 to TRBJ1-5; D is unresolved. Per germline, CDR1 MNHNY and CDR2 SVGAGI (reference sequence). This CDR3 has 16 residues. Trimming took 2 bases from V and 7 from J, leaving 18 bases between them. CDR3 nucleotide sequence: TGTGCCAGCAGTTACGGCTCGGGCTCGGCGGGACAGCCCCAGCATTTT. This codes for CASSYGSGSAGQPQHF.

DNA for the CDR3: TGTGCCAGCAGGGAAAACAATGAGCAGTTCTTC. It translates to CASRENNEQFF. This chain joins TRBV28 and TRBJ2-1; D is uncertain. The V and J ends lost 6 bases and 5 bases respectively, with 5 bases between them. The germline CDR1 and CDR2 sequences are MDHEN and SYDVKM. CDR3 length: 11 amino acids.

In its sample, this clone was seen once. The likely explanation is a read error, given a far larger clone one base away. In nucleotides, the CDR3 is TGTGCCAGCAGAGTTGTGCGGGGGGTACGCAATGAGCAGTTCTTC. Amino acids: CASRVVRGVRNEQFF. This chain links TRBV7-8 with TRBJ2-1, with 8 bases lining up with TRBD2. Trimming removed 6 bases from V and 6 bases from J; junction bases left unmatched: 10. CDR3 size: 15 residues. Germline CDR1 and CDR2: SGHVS and FQNEAQ. Complete variable domain (other parts from reference TRBV7-8 and TRBJ2-1): GAGVSQSPRYKVAKRGQDVALRCDPISGHVSLFWYQQALGQGPEFLTYFQNEAQLDKSGLPSDRFFAERPEGSVSTLKIQRTQQEDSAVYLCASRVVRGVRNEQFFGPGTRLTVL.

This clone was recorded a few times. The chain employs TRBV2 and TRBJ2-2; 8 positions agree with TRBD2. Germline lookup yields CDR1 SNHLY and CDR2 FYNNEI. Trimming cost V 11 bases and J 0 bases; bases outside gene matches: 5. The CDR3 covers 14 residues. CDR3 DNA: TGTGCCCGCCCTAGCGGGCCGAACACCGGGGAGCTGTTTTTT. It yields the protein CARPSGPNTGELFF.

This clone was found many times. The rearrangement joins TRBV5-6 to TRBJ1-3; D is undetermined. Trimming shortened V by 5 bases and J by 2 bases, and 5 bases separated the two germline ends. The germline V gene encodes CDR1 SGHDT and CDR2 YYEEEE. The length of the CDR3 is 12 residues. CDR3 sequence: CASRAAGNTIYF. For the CDR3, the DNA is TGTGCCAGCAGAGCAGCTGGAAACACCATATATTTT.

The chain has TRBV27 and TRBJ1-2; a weak D match, TRBD1 (6 bases). V dropped 5 bases and J dropped 4 bases, with 17 bases sitting between them. Germline CDR1 reads MNHEY; CDR2 reads SMNVEV (reference sequence). This CDR3 has 15 residues. CDR3 region: CASSRDNQGGYGYTF. In DNA, the CDR3 is TGTGCCAGCAGTAGGGACAATCAGGGCGGCTATGGCTACACCTTC.

This clone was seen once. A much larger clonotype is one base distant, so this may be a read error. The chain carries TRBV7-3 and TRBJ2-2; 12 bases fit TRBD2. Germline CDR1 and CDR2: SGHTA and FQGTGA. This CDR3 spans 16 amino acids. J was trimmed by 2 bases and V by 5 bases; bases with no gene match: 3. The CDR3 DNA sequence: TGTGCCAGCAGCCCAGGACTAGCGGGAAACACCGGGGAGCTGTTTTTT. It specifies CASSPGLAGNTGELFF.

The chain carries TRBV27 and TRBJ2-5, with D maybe TRBD2 (6 bases). The last part of the DNA fits TRBJ2-7 better; the J call may be wrong. Germline V gene lookup returns CDR1 MNHEY and CDR2 SMNVEV (reference sequence). CDR3 length equals 16 residues. This CDR3 is CASSFPGGPASYEQYF. The CDR3, as DNA: TGTGCCAGCAGTTTCCCCGGGGGACCGGCATCCTACGAGCAGTACTTC.

Worth noting for this clone: With a far larger clone one base away, a read error is the likely cause. The identical CDR3 is also encoded by other nucleotide sequences in the sample. The rearrangement links TRBV2 to TRBJ2-7; TRBD2 aligns across 13 bases. Germline V lookup: CDR1 SNHLY, CDR2 FYNNEI. This CDR3 has 16 amino acids. The junction had 6 bases not matched to a gene; V was cut back by 0 bases and J by 7 bases. DNA for the CDR3: TGTGCCAGCAGTGAAGCCGGACTAGCGGGAGCGGGGGAGCAGTACTTC. Translated, it gives CASSEAGLAGAGEQYF.